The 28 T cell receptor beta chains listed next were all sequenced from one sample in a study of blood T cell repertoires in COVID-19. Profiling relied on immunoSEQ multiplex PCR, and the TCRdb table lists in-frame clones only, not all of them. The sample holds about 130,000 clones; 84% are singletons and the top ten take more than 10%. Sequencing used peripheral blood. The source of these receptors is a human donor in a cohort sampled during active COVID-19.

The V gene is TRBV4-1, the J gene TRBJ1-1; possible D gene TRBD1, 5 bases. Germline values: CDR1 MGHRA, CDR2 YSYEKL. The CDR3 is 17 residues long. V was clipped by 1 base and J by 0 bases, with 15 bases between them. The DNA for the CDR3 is TGCGCCAGCAGCCAAGGGGCGCAGGGTCAACTGAACACTGAAGCTTTCTTT. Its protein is CASSQGAQGQLNTEAFF.

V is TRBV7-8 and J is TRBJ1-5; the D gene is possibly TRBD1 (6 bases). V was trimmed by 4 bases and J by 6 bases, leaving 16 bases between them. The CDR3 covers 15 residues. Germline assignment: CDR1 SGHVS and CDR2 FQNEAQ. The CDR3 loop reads CASSSTGGSVQPQHF. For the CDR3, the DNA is TGTGCCAGCAGCTCGACAGGTGGCTCGGTTCAGCCCCAGCATTTT.

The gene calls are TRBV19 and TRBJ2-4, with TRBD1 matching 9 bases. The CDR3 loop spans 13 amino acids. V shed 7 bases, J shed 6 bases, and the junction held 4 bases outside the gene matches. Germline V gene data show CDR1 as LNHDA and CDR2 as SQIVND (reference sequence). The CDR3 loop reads CASTSDRGNIQYF. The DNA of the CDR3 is TGTGCCAGTACCTCGGACAGGGGAAACATTCAGTACTTC.

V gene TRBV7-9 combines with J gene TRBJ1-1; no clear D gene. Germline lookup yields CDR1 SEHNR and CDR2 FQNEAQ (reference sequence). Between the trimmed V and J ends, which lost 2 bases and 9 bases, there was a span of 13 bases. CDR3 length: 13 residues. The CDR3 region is CASSLSGRWQAFF. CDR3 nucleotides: TGTGCCAGCAGCTTAAGTGGCAGGTGGCAAGCTTTCTTT.

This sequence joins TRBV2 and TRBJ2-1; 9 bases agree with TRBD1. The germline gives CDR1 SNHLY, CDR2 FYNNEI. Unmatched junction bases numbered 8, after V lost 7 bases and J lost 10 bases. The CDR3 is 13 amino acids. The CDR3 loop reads CASTTRDREEQFF. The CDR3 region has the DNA TGTGCCAGCACGACCCGGGACAGGGAGGAGCAGTTCTTC.

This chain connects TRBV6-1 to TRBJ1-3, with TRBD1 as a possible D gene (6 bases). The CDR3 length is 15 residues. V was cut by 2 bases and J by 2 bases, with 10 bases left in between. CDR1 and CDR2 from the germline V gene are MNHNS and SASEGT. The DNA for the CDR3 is TGTGCCAGCAGTGAAAGGTACAGGGCTGGAAACACCATATATTTT. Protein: CASSERYRAGNTIYF.

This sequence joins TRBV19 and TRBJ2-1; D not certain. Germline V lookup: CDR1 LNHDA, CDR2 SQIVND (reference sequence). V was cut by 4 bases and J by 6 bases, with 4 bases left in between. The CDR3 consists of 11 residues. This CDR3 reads CASSTVNEQFF. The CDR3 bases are TGTGCCAGTAGTACCGTCAATGAGCAGTTCTTC. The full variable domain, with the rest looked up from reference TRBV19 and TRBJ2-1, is DGGITQSPKYLFRKEGQNVTLSCEQNLNHDAMYWYRQDPGQGLRLIYYSQIVNDFQKGDIAEGYSVSREKKESFPLTVTSAQKNPTAFYLCASSTVNEQFFGPGTRLTVL.

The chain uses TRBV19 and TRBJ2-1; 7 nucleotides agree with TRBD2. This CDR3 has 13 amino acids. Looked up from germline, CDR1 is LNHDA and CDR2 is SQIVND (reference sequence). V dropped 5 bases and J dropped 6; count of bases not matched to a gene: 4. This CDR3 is CASSPTGGNEQFF. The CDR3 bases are TGTGCCAGTAGTCCCACGGGGGGCAATGAGCAGTTCTTC.

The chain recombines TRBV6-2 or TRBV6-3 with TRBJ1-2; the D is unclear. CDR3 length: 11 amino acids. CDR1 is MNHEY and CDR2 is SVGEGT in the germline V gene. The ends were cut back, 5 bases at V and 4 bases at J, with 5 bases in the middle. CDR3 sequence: CASSNSYGYTF. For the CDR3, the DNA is TGTGCCAGCAGTAACAGCTATGGCTACACCTTC.

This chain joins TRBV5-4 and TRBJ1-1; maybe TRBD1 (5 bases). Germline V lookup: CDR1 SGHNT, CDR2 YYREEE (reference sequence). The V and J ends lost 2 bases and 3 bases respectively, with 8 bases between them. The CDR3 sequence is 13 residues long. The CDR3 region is CASSLDRDTEAFF. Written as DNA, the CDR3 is TGTGCCAGCAGCTTAGACAGAGACACTGAAGCTTTCTTT.

The CDR3 loop reads CAWTARTGISSPLHF. The CDR3 nucleotides read TGTGCCTGGACCGCAAGGACAGGGATTTCTTCACCCCTCCACTTT. This sequence joins TRBV30 and TRBJ1-6; 8 bases match TRBD1. Germline loops: CDR1 GTSNPN, CDR2 SVGIG (reference sequence). The ends lost 4 bases at V and 9 bases at J; junction bases unmatched: 11. The CDR3 runs 15 residues.

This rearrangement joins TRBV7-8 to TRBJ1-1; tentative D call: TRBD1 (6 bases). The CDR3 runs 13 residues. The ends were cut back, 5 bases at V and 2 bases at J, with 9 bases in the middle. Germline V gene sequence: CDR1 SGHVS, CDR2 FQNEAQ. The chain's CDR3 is CASSRQANTEAFF. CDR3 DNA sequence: TGTGCCAGCAGCCGACAGGCAAACACTGAAGCTTTCTTT. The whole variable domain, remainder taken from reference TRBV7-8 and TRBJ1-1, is GAGVSQSPRYKVAKRGQDVALRCDPISGHVSLFWYQQALGQGPEFLTYFQNEAQLDKSGLPSDRFFAERPEGSVSTLKIQRTQQEDSAVYLCASSRQANTEAFFGQGTRLTVV.

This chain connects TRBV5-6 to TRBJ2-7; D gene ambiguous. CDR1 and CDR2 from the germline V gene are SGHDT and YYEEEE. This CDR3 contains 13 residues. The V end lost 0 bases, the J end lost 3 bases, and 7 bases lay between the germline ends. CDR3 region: CASSLAAVYEQYF. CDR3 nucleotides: TGTGCCAGCAGCTTGGCGGCGGTCTACGAGCAGTACTTC.

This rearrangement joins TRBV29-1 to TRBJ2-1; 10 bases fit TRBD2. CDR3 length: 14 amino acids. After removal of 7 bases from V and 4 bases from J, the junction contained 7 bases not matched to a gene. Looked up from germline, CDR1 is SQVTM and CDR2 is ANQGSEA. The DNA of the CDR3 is TGCAGCGGCACCGGGACTAGCGCGTACAATGAGCAGTTCTTC. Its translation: CSGTGTSAYNEQFF.

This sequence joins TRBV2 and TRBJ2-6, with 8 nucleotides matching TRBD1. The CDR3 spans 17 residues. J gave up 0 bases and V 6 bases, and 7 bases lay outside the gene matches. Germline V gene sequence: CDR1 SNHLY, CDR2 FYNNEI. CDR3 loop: CASRPGQASSGANVLTF. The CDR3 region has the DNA TGTGCCAGCAGACCGGGACAGGCCAGCTCTGGGGCCAACGTCCTGACTTTC.

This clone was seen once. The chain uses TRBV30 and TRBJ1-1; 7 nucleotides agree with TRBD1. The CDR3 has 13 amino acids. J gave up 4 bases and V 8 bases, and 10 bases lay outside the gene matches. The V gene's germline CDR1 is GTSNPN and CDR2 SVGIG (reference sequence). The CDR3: CALRQGIGTEAFF. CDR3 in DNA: TGTGCCCTGAGACAGGGAATCGGCACTGAAGCTTTCTTT.

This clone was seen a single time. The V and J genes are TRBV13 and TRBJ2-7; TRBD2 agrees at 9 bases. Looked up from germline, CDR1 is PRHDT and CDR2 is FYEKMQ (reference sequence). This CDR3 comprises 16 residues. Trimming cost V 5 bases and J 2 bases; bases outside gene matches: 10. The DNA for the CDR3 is TGTGCCAGCAGCGGGGGTAGCGGGGGAAACCCCTACGAGCAGTACTTC. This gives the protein CASSGGSGGNPYEQYF. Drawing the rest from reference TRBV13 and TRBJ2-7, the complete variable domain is AAGVIQSPRHLIKEKRETATLKCYPIPRHDTVYWYQQGPGQDPQFLISFYEKMQSDKGSIPDRFSAQQFSDYHSELNMSSLELGDSALYFCASSGGSGGNPYEQYFGPGTRLTVT.

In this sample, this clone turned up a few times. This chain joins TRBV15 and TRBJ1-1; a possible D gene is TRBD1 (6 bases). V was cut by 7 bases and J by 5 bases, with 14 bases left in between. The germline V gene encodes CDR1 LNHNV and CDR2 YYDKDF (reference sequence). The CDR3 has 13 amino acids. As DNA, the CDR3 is TGTGCCACCAAAACAGGGATAGGGACTGAAGCTTTCTTT. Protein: CATKTGIGTEAFF. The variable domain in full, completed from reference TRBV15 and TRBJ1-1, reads DAMVIQNPRYQVTQFGKPVTLSCSQTLNHNVMYWYQQKSSQAPKLLFHYYDKDFNNEADTPDNFQSRRPNTSFCFLDIRSPGLGDTAMYLCATKTGIGTEAFFGQGTRLTVV.

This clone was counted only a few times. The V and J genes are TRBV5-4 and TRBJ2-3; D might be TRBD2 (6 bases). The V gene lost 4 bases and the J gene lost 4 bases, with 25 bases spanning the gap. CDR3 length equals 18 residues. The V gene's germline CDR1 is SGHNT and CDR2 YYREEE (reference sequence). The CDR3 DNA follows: TGTGCCAGCAGCCAGCCTTTGGGGGGTCTAGAAGTCTCAGATACGCAGTATTTT. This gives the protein CASSQPLGGLEVSDTQYF.

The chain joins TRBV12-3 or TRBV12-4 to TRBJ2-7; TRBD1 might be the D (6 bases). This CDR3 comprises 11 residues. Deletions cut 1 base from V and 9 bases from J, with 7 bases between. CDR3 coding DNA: TGTGCCAGCAGTTTAGGGGGGCGGCAGTACTTC. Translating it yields CASSLGGRQYF.

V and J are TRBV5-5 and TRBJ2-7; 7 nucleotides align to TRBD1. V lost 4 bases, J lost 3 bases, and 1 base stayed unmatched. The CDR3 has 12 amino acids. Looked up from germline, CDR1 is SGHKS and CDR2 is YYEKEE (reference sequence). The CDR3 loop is CASSRQGYEQYF. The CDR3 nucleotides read TGTGCCAGCAGCAGACAGGGCTACGAGCAGTACTTC.

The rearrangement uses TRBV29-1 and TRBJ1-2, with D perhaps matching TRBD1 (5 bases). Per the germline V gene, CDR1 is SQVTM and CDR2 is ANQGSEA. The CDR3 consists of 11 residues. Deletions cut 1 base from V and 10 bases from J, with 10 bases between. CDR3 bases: TGCAGCGTTGAAGGGGGACTACCCTACACCTTC. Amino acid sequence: CSVEGGLPYTF.

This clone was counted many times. The CDR3 DNA reads TGTGCCAGCAGTTACCACGGGACAGGCGACACTGAAGCTTTCTTT. It is translated as CASSYHGTGDTEAFF. The chain is built from TRBV6-5 and TRBJ1-1, with 8 bases identical to TRBD1. The J segment lost 3 bases and the V segment lost 2 bases, leaving 5 bases of the junction unmatched. This CDR3 contains 15 residues. The germline V gene encodes CDR1 MNHEY and CDR2 SVGAGI.

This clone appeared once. The CDR3 loop reads CASSDQSPLGGDEKLFF. CDR3 in DNA: TGTGCCAGCAGCGACCAAAGCCCTCTCGGGGGAGATGAAAAACTGTTTTTT. The chain is built from TRBV21-1 and TRBJ1-4. TRBV21-1 is annotated as a pseudogene. CDR3 size: 17 residues.

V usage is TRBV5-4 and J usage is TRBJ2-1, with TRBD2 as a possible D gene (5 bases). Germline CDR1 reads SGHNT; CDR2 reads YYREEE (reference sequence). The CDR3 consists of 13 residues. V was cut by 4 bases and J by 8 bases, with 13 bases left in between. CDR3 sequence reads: CASSPAFGDEQFF. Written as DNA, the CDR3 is TGTGCCAGCAGCCCGGCCTTCGGGGATGAGCAGTTCTTC. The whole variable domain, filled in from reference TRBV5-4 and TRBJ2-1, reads ETGVTQSPTHLIKTRGQQVTLRCSSQSGHNTVSWYQQALGQGPQFIFQYYREEENGRGNFPPRFSGLQFPNYSSELNVNALELDDSALYLCASSPAFGDEQFFGPGTRLTVL.

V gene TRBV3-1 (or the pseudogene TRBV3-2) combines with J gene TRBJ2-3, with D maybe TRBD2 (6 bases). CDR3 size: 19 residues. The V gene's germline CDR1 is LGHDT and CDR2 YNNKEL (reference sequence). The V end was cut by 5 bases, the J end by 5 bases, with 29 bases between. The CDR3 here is CASSKLHSGDSLVGDTQYF. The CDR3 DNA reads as TGTGCCAGCAGCAAACTTCATAGCGGTGATAGCCTTGTGGGAGATACGCAGTATTTT.

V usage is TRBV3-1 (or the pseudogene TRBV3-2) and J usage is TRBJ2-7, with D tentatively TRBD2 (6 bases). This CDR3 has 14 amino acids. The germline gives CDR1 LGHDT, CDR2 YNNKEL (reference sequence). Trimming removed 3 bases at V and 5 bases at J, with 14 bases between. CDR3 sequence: CASSHSGTLHEQYF. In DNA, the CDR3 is TGTGCCAGCAGCCATTCCGGGACTCTCCACGAGCAGTACTTC.

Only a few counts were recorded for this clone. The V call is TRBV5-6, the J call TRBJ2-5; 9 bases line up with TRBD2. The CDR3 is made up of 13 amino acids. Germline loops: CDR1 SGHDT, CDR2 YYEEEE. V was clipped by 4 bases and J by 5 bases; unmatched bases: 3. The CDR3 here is CASSQLAGETQYF. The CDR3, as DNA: TGTGCCAGCAGCCAGCTAGCGGGGGAGACCCAGTACTTC.